This is a list of T cell receptor beta chains from one sample in a study of PD-1 blockade in mismatch repair-deficient tumors. Clones were sequenced by immunoSEQ multiplex PCR, and TCRdb holds only the in-frame ones, with some missing. The table lists approximately 100,000 clones, roughly four fifths of them singletons, with approximately 6.8% in the top ten. Sequenced here: peripheral blood, sampled approximately 36 weeks after starting pembrolizumab. These receptors were collected from an adult with mismatch repair-deficient cancer. The conserved cysteine and the conserved F or W are not part of the CDR3 here. Clone size is given for some rows only: seen once, a few or many times, or a class if the clone is expanded.

v_call clone_size cdr3_aa
TRBV27 NA ASSLGQGATDTQY
TRBV4-3 few ASSQGAGGYNEQF
TRBV4-1 NA ASSQGLTDTQY
TRBV7-3 NA ASSSGKIPRNEQF
TRBV5-1 NA ASSLPRGDTEAF
TRBV4-2 NA ASSHLSGTQRNNEQF
TRBV29-1 NA SVDYRGLGEQF
TRBV14 NA ASSQKTSGRAYEQY
TRBV5-1 once ASSLTVNTEAF
TRBV21-1 NA ASSKKRGGGEKLF
TRBV11-2 NA ASTSWGAHRTDTQY
TRBV6-1 NA ASTSGNRDTQY
TRBV19 few ASSTYLQETQY
TRBV11-2 NA ASSLPPGQGREQY
TRBV28 NA ASSLTGGLLGNIQY
TRBV7-2 NA ASSLGGRRDETQY
TRBV28 NA ASSLLQGGNTEAF
TRBV7-3 NA ASRRRMPKRPRTQY
TRBV4-2 NA ASSQVAGNTEAF
TRBV4-2 NA ASSHADRGEDTIY
TRBV7-9 NA ASSPGLAGADTQY
TRBV6-5 NA ASSYSSLPSYNEQF
TRBV5-6 NA ASSLQTGAKNIQY
TRBV7-2 NA ASSYSNNNEQF